Listed here are 30 T cell receptor beta chains from one sample, sequenced in a study of blood T cells in healthy people across ages (dated by TCRdb to between 2014 and 2017). The library was prepared using 5' RACE. This sample was sequenced with an Illumina HiSeq 2500. A second PCR of about 6 to 11 cycles was performed with a sample-barcoded 5' primer and a J-beta primer mix. The public reads were run again by TCRdb, first through fastp at Q25 and then through MiXCR, and only productive beta chains were kept. One record per CDR3 amino acid sequence lists the most common genes and DNA. Across this sample there are some 1,000,000 distinct CDR3 sequences, with 20% to 25% seen only once. Of the sample, around 0.75% is held by the ten largest clones. This same sample was also taken into another study, of T cells of mothers and their children.

Source material: blood. All receptors derive from a girl aged 2-10 years in good health.

The gene calls are TRBV10-2 and TRBJ1-1; D unresolved. Trimming removed 4 bases from V and 6 bases from J, with 12 bases in between. From germline, CDR1 is WSHSY and CDR2 SAAADI. CDR3 length: 13 amino acids. CDR3 in DNA: TGCGCCAGCAGTGGGAGCATGGAGCCTGAAGCTTTCTTT. Translating gives CASSGSMEPEAFF.

Details on this clonotype: A read error may produce the germline difference seen at one junction end. The chain links TRBV3-1 to TRBJ2-1; D gene unclear. CDR1 and CDR2 (germline): LGHDT, YNNKEL (reference sequence). CDR3 length: 14 amino acids. CDR3 bases: TGTGCCTGCAGCCCCGTAGGGTATTCTATTGAGCAGTTCTTC. Encoded protein: CACSPVGYSIEQFF.

The V and J genes are TRBV7-8 and TRBJ2-5; 10 positions agree with TRBD1. This CDR3 comprises 18 residues. Germline trimming cut 2 bases from V and 1 base from J; bases unmatched to any gene: 10. The germline gives CDR1 SGHVS, CDR2 FQNEAQ. CDR3 nucleotides: TGTGCCAGCAGCTTAATAAGAGGGGACAGGGGTTTCCAAGAGACCCAGTACTTC. Amino acid sequence: CASSLIRGDRGFQETQYF.

The chain links TRBV6-1 to TRBJ2-1; no clear D. The CDR3 spans 13 residues. V gave up 6 bases and J gave up 5 bases, with 11 bases separating them. The germline gives CDR1 MNHNS, CDR2 SASEGT. The CDR3 loop reads CASRENSHNEQFF. For the CDR3, the DNA is TGTGCCAGCAGGGAGAATTCCCACAATGAGCAGTTCTTC.

V and J are TRBV29-1 and TRBJ2-1; D is uncertain. The CDR3 extends over 11 amino acids. Trimming shortened V by 5 bases and J by 6 bases, and 8 bases separated the two germline ends. Germline CDR1 reads SQVTM; CDR2 reads ANQGSEA. The CDR3 sequence is CSVSRRNEQFF. Written as DNA, the CDR3 is TGCAGCGTTTCTCGGCGCAATGAGCAGTTCTTC.

The chain joins TRBV4-1 to TRBJ2-5; D is tentatively TRBD1 or TRBD2 (5 bases each). CDR1 is MGHRA, CDR2 YSYEKL, per germline. Deletions cut 0 bases from V and 1 base from J, with 12 bases between. The CDR3 consists of 16 residues. The CDR3 loop is CASSQDQGTLQETQYF. The DNA for the CDR3 is TGCGCCAGCAGCCAAGATCAAGGGACCCTCCAAGAGACCCAGTACTTC.

The gene calls are TRBV4-2 and TRBJ2-1, with D unclear. Trimming removed 6 bases at V and 0 bases at J, with 15 bases between. CDR3 length equals 16 residues. CDR1 is LGHNA, CDR2 YNFKEQ, per germline. The CDR3 sequence is CASRTVSVSSYNEQFF. For the CDR3, the DNA is TGTGCCAGCAGAACAGTAAGCGTTAGCTCCTACAATGAGCAGTTCTTC.

This clonotype was picked up a small number of times. V gene TRBV6-6 combines with J gene TRBJ2-3; weak D call: TRBD1 (6 bases). Germline CDR1 is MNHNY and CDR2 is SVGAGI (reference sequence). CDR3 size: 15 residues. Between the trimmed V and J ends, which lost 6 bases and 5 bases, there was a span of 18 bases. The CDR3 spells CASSSTGPRGDTQYF. In DNA, the CDR3 is TGTGCCAGCAGCTCAACAGGGCCCAGGGGAGATACGCAGTATTTT.

The chain uses TRBV5-6 and TRBJ1-1; D possibly corresponds to TRBD1 (5 bases). This CDR3 comprises 14 residues. CDR1 and CDR2 (germline): SGHDT, YYEEEE. Deletions cut 1 base from V and 5 bases from J, with 12 bases between. CDR3: CASSLLGRETEAFF. The CDR3 bases are TGTGCCAGCAGCTTGCTGGGGCGCGAGACTGAAGCTTTCTTT.

The chain links TRBV20-1 to TRBJ2-7; D is undetermined. Per germline, CDR1 DFQATT and CDR2 SNEGSKA (reference sequence). This CDR3 comprises 13 residues. Trimming stripped 2 bases from V and 1 base from J, with 9 bases between. The CDR3 is CSARNPISYEQYF. CDR3 nucleotide sequence: TGCAGTGCTAGAAATCCCATATCCTACGAGCAGTACTTC.

The table lists this clonotype with a few counts. The chain uses TRBV7-9 and TRBJ1-4; maybe TRBD1 (5 bases). The CDR3 is 14 amino acids. Germline V gives CDR1 SEHNR, CDR2 FQNEAQ (reference sequence). With 0 bases removed from V and 8 bases from J, the gap between germline ends came to 10 bases. The CDR3 region is CASSLAGVTEKLFF. In DNA form, the CDR3 reads TGTGCCAGCAGCTTAGCGGGGGTCACGGAAAAACTGTTTTTT.

The chain is built from TRBV12-3 or TRBV12-4 and TRBJ2-1; D is unclear. There are 14 residues in the CDR3. Trimming took off 7 bases at V and 10 bases at J, with 20 bases between the two ends. The CDR3, as DNA: TGTGCCAGCAATTCCCGGTCGGGCCTTGGGGAGCAGTTCTTC. Amino acid sequence: CASNSRSGLGEQFF.

In its sample, this clonotype was seen a few times. The chain has TRBV7-9 and TRBJ2-4; D is possibly TRBD2 (5 bases). Germline CDR1 reads SEHNR; CDR2 reads FQNEAQ (reference sequence). The CDR3 extends over 14 amino acids. Deletions cut 4 bases from V and 0 bases from J, with 7 bases between. The CDR3 sequence: CASSWERAKNIQYF. For the CDR3, the DNA is TGTGCCAGCAGCTGGGAGCGAGCCAAAAACATTCAGTACTTC.

The rearrangement links TRBV20-1 to TRBJ1-5, with D unresolved. The CDR3 has 15 residues. CDR1 DFQATT and CDR2 SNEGSKA come from the germline V gene (reference sequence). Trimming pared 2 bases from V and 1 base from J, leaving 12 bases between. The CDR3 sequence is CSARPDSLSNQPQHF. The CDR3 DNA reads TGCAGTGCTAGACCTGATAGCTTGAGCAATCAGCCCCAGCATTTT.

In its sample, this clonotype was seen a few times. The V call is TRBV6-5, the J call TRBJ1-2; D ambiguous. Trimming left V 8 bases short and J 4 bases short, with 11 bases between. This CDR3 spans 12 amino acids. Looked up from germline, CDR1 is MNHEY and CDR2 is SVGAGI. CDR3 nucleotide sequence: TGTGCCAGCGCAGCGTCCCTCTATGGCTACACCTTC. Encoded protein: CASAASLYGYTF.

This clonotype was observed a handful of times. This rearrangement joins TRBV5-6 to TRBJ2-3, with D unresolved. Trimming pared 2 bases from V and 2 bases from J, leaving 9 bases between. Per the germline V gene, CDR1 is SGHDT and CDR2 is YYEEEE. The CDR3 consists of 14 residues. CDR3 loop: CASSFWSPTDTQYF. The DNA for the CDR3 is TGTGCCAGCAGCTTTTGGAGTCCCACAGATACGCAGTATTTT.

The chain has TRBV6-5 and TRBJ2-7; D is unclear. Germline CDR1 and CDR2: MNHEY and SVGAGI. V was trimmed by 5 bases and J by 4 bases, leaving 12 bases between them. The CDR3 totals 13 residues. CDR3 nucleotides: TGTGCCAGCAGTCCGACGGACGTTTACGAGCAGTACTTC. This encodes CASSPTDVYEQYF.

This clonotype came up a few times. The J gene is TRBJ2-1, the V gene TRBV20-1, with 8 bases identical to TRBD1. The CDR3 consists of 15 residues. With V trimmed by 6 bases and J by 0 bases, 7 bases remained unmatched. From germline, CDR1 is DFQATT and CDR2 SNEGSKA (reference sequence). Here the CDR3 reads CSAPQGGNSYNEQFF. The DNA for the CDR3 is TGCAGTGCGCCACAGGGGGGCAACTCCTACAATGAGCAGTTCTTC.

This chain uses TRBV11-2 with TRBJ2-7; no clear D. Germline loops: CDR1 SGHAT, CDR2 FQNNGV. The V gene lost 0 bases and the J gene lost 11 bases, with 11 bases spanning the gap. CDR3 size: 12 residues. The CDR3 region is CASSLEARTEYF. For the CDR3, the DNA is TGTGCCAGCAGCTTAGAGGCCAGGACGGAGTACTTC.

The chain combines TRBV7-6 with TRBJ2-5; TRBD2 is a possible D gene (5 bases). Trimming pared 4 bases from V and 5 bases from J, leaving 17 bases between. The length of the CDR3 is 15 residues. Germline V gene sequence: CDR1 SGHVS, CDR2 FNYEAQ. CDR3 in DNA: TGTGCCAGCAGCTCAATGGATGGGTCGGGGGAGACCCAGTACTTC. It is translated as CASSSMDGSGETQYF.

This clonotype was counted a few times. The V gene is TRBV5-1, the J gene TRBJ1-6; no reliable D call. The CDR3 is 13 residues long. Germline CDR1 is SGHRS and CDR2 is YFSETQ. V was cut by 0 bases and J by 10 bases, with 8 bases left in between. CDR3 protein: CASSLGGESPLHF. DNA for the CDR3: TGCGCCAGCAGCTTGGGTGGCGAATCACCCCTCCACTTT.

In this sample, this clonotype turned up a few times. This chain uses TRBV27 with TRBJ1-3; no clear D gene. Trimming pared 6 bases from V and 4 bases from J, leaving 19 bases between. Germline lookup yields CDR1 MNHEY and CDR2 SMNVEV (reference sequence). The CDR3 is 16 residues long. The CDR3, as DNA: TGTGCCAGCAGCCCCGAGGGTGAGGTCATCGGAAACACCATATATTTT. Translating gives CASSPEGEVIGNTIYF.

The chain has TRBV29-1 and TRBJ2-6; unclear D gene. CDR3 length: 15 residues. Trimming removed 0 bases from V and 4 bases from J, with 10 bases in between. Germline assignment: CDR1 SQVTM and CDR2 ANQGSEA. The CDR3 region has the DNA TGCAGCGTTGAAGATCTAGGTTACGGGGCCAACGTCCTGACTTTC. Protein: CSVEDLGYGANVLTF.

This clonotype was recorded a few times. This sequence joins TRBV7-9 and TRBJ2-5; a possible D gene is TRBD2 (6 bases). With 5 bases removed from V and 7 bases from J, the gap between germline ends came to 23 bases. Per the germline V gene, CDR1 is SEHNR and CDR2 is FQNEAQ (reference sequence). The CDR3 consists of 16 residues. CDR3 bases: TGTGCCAGCAGCATACTCGGGACTCCCAAAGAGGGGACCCAGTACTTC. Its translation: CASSILGTPKEGTQYF.

The chain uses TRBV24-1 and TRBJ2-2, with 8 bases fitting TRBD2. This CDR3 has 19 amino acids. Germline V gene data show CDR1 as KGHDR and CDR2 as SFDVKD. After removal of 4 bases from V and 1 base from J, the junction contained 13 bases not matched to a gene. CDR3 residues: CATSDPWGLAGGNTGELFF. The CDR3 DNA reads as TGTGCCACCAGTGACCCTTGGGGCTTGGCGGGAGGGAACACCGGGGAGCTGTTTTTT.

The gene calls are TRBV6-5 and TRBJ1-4; D uncertain. This CDR3 spans 13 amino acids. Trimming removed 10 bases from V and 0 bases from J, with 9 bases in between. Per germline, CDR1 MNHEY and CDR2 SVGAGI. The CDR3 bases are TGTGCCACCGCGGGGTCAACTAATGAAAAACTGTTTTTT. As protein: CATAGSTNEKLFF.

This clonotype has more than one count but fewer than ten. J is TRBJ2-7 and V is TRBV12-3 or TRBV12-4, with TRBD2 matching over 8 bases. CDR3 length: 13 amino acids. V shed 3 bases, J shed 8 bases, and the junction held 6 bases outside the gene matches. The CDR3 sequence is CASSFGTSNQQYF. In nucleotides, the CDR3 is TGTGCCAGCAGTTTCGGGACTAGTAACCAGCAGTACTTC.

This chain links TRBV4-3 with TRBJ2-7; the D gene is possibly TRBD1 (6 bases). Trimming removed 1 base from V and 6 bases from J, with 22 bases in between. This CDR3 has 17 residues. CDR1 is LGHNA, CDR2 YSLEER, per germline. CDR3: CASSQGEAAGVEVEQYF. The CDR3 coding sequence is TGCGCCAGCAGCCAAGGTGAAGCGGCAGGGGTTGAAGTCGAGCAGTACTTC.

The gene calls are TRBV20-1 and TRBJ2-1; 8 bases are shared with TRBD2. J lost 4 bases, V lost 8 bases, and 10 bases had no gene match. The CDR3 totals 14 residues. The germline V gene has CDR1 DFQATT and CDR2 SNEGSKA (reference sequence). The chain's CDR3 is CSSLGTRAYNEQFF. Written as DNA, the CDR3 is TGCAGTTCACTTGGGACTAGGGCTTACAATGAGCAGTTCTTC.

Many counts were recorded for this clonotype. This chain links TRBV5-1 with TRBJ2-5; TRBD2 is a possible D gene (7 bases). The CDR3 covers 16 residues. The V end was cut by 0 bases, the J end by 3 bases, with 15 bases between. In germline, CDR1 is SGHRS, CDR2 YFSETQ. CDR3 residues: CASSLVGGGVEETQYF. DNA for the CDR3: TGCGCCAGCAGCTTGGTGGGGGGGGGCGTCGAAGAGACCCAGTACTTC. The full variable domain, completed using reference TRBV5-1 and TRBJ2-5, is KAGVTQTPRYLIKTRGQQVTLSCSPISGHRSVSWYQQTPGQGLQFLFEYFSETQRNKGNFPGRFSGRQFSNSRSEMNVSTLELGDSALYLCASSLVGGGVEETQYFGPGTRLLVL.